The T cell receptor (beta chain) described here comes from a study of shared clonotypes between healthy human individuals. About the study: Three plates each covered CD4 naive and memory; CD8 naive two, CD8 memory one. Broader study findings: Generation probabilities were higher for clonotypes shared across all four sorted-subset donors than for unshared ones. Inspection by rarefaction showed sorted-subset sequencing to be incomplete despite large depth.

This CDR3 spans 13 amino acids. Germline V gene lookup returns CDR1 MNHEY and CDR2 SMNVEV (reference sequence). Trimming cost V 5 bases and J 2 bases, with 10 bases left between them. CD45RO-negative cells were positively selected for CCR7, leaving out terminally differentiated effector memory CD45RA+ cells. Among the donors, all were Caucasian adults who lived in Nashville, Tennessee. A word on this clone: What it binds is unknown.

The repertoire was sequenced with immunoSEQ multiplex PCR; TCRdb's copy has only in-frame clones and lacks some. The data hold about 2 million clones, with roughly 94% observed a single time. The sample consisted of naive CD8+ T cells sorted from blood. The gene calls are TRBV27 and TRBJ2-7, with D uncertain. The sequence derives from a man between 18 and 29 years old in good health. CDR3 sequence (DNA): TGTGCCAGCAGTCTAGGTTGGCCCTACGAGCAGTACTTC. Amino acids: CASSLGWPYEQYF.